The text below deals with one T cell receptor (beta chain). Its antigen remains unidentified. CDR1 ENHRY and CDR2 SYGVKD come from the germline V gene. The J segment lost 1 base and the V segment lost 4 bases, leaving 10 bases of the junction unmatched. The CDR3 spans 18 residues. The entry originates in a study of cytomegalovirus exposure and HLA in healthy donors. The PCR contained 60 Vbeta and 13 Jbeta primers. As processed by the authors: Unique TCR beta chains totaled roughly 81 million in a later count, with roughly 10 million of them shared. The method was immunoSEQ multiplex PCR; TCRdb's version includes in-frame clones alone and lacks a portion of them. V, J and clone size derive from that table, while D and trimming were established from the DNA sequence. The sample lists about 140,000 clones, around 85% seen once, with about 3.8% in the top ten. Whole-study findings and limits: Researchers counted roughly 160 TCR beta chains as cytomegalovirus-associated. The majority of CMV-associated TCR beta chains were reported as apparently HLA-restricted in a later analysis.

Sequenced material: PBMCs. The receptor's source is a man aged 35-49 years in good health and CMV-seropositive. The chain links TRBV10-3 to TRBJ1-5; 10 nucleotides line up with TRBD1. The CDR3 DNA reads as TGTGCCATCAGTGCCTCGGACAGGGGGTTCGGCAGCAATCAGCCCCAGCATTTT. It is translated as CAISASDRGFGSNQPQHF.